The 4 T cell receptor beta chains in this list originate from one sample, sequenced in a study of identical twins. TCRdb used MiXCR to reprocess the 5' RACE reads, holding one entry per CDR3 protein. The table includes roughly 750,000 distinct CDR3 sequences, 21% detected once. This sample was also put to use in a study of T cells expressing NK-cell markers.

Sequencing was performed on PBMCs. These receptors were collected from a woman aged 18-29 years in good health.

This clonotype has at least ten counts. The chain is built from TRBV5-1 and TRBJ2-1, with 10 nucleotides matching TRBD2. J was trimmed by 6 bases and V by 4 bases; bases with no gene match: 7. The CDR3 consists of 15 residues. The germline V gene encodes CDR1 SGHRS and CDR2 YFSETQ. The CDR3 protein is CASSQGLARFNEQFF. The CDR3, as DNA: TGCGCCAGCAGCCAGGGACTAGCGCGATTCAATGAGCAGTTCTTC. Together with reference TRBV5-1 and TRBJ2-1, the CDR3 gives the full variable domain: KAGVTQTPRYLIKTRGQQVTLSCSPISGHRSVSWYQQTPGQGLQFLFEYFSETQRNKGNFPGRFSGRQFSNSRSEMNVSTLELGDSALYLCASSQGLARFNEQFFGPGTRLTVL.

This clonotype was counted between two and nine times. J is TRBJ2-7 and V is TRBV7-2; TRBD2 matches 14 bases. Germline CDR1 is SGHTA and CDR2 is FQGNSA. V was clipped by 8 bases and J by 1 base; unmatched bases: 4. CDR3 length: 15 residues. The CDR3 spells CASSGTSGGSYEQYF. In DNA form, the CDR3 reads TGTGCCAGCTCAGGGACTAGCGGGGGTTCCTACGAGCAGTACTTC.

This clonotype was found a few times. The gene calls are TRBV11-2 and TRBJ2-7; 8 bases are shared with TRBD1. This CDR3 comprises 14 residues. The J segment lost 2 bases and the V segment lost 4 bases, leaving 4 bases of the junction unmatched. Germline CDR1 and CDR2: SGHAT and FQNNGV. Written as DNA, the CDR3 is TGTGCCAGCAGCTGGACAGGGTCAACCTACGAGCAGTACTTC. It specifies CASSWTGSTYEQYF.

This chain uses TRBV20-1 with TRBJ2-3; 11 positions match TRBD2. After removal of 5 bases from V and 5 bases from J, the junction contained 9 bases not matched to a gene. CDR1 and CDR2 (germline): DFQATT, SNEGSKA (reference sequence). This CDR3 spans 15 amino acids. The CDR3 spells CSAQISGGAGDTQYF. In nucleotides, the CDR3 is TGCAGTGCTCAAATTAGCGGGGGGGCCGGAGATACGCAGTATTTT.